This TCR beta chain was retrieved from a study of blood T cell repertoires in COVID-19. Overall study context: Spain, Italy and the United States supplied samples that represented acute and convalescent COVID-19.

As handled by the study authors: Estimation of nucleated cell counts was performed using reference gene primer amplification. Using immunoSEQ multiplex PCR, the repertoire was profiled, and TCRdb retains in-frame clones only, with some absent. V and J calls plus clone size are reproduced from that table; the DNA served to infer D and trimming. The repertoire has around 100,000 clones, around 84% of them found once; the top ten carry around a quarter. The trim removed 4 bases at V and 0 bases at J, leaving 3 bases unmatched. CDR3 size: 15 residues. Germline assignment: CDR1 SGHRS and CDR2 YFSETQ. The chain employs TRBV5-1 and TRBJ2-5; 10 nucleotides align to TRBD2. The sequenced sample was peripheral blood. The clonotype comes from a man in his fifties or sixties with acute or convalescent COVID-19. In DNA, the CDR3 is TGCGCCAGCAGCCCAGCGGGAGGGAACCAAGAGACCCAGTACTTC. It is translated as CASSPAGGNQETQYF.